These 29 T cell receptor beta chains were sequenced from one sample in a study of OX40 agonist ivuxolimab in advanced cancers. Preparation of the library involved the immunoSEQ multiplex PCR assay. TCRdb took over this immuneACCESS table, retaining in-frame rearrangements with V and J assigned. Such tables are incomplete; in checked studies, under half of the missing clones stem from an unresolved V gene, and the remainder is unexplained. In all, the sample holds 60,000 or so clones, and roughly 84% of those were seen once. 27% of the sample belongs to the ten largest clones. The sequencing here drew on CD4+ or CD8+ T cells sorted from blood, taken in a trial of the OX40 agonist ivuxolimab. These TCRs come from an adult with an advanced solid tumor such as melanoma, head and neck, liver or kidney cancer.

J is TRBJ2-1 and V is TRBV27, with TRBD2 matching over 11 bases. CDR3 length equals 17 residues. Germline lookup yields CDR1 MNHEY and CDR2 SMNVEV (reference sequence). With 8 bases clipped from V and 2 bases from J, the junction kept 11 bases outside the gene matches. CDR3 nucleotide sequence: TGTGCCAGCGCAGCCCGCTTAGCGGGAGGGCCCTACAATGAGCAGTTCTTC. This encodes CASAARLAGGPYNEQFF.

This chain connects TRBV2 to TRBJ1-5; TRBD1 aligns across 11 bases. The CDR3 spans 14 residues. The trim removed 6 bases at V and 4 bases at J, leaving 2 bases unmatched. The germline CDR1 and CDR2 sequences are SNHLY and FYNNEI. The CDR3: CASRGQGENQPQHF. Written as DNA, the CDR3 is TGTGCCAGCAGGGGACAGGGGGAAAATCAGCCCCAGCATTTT.

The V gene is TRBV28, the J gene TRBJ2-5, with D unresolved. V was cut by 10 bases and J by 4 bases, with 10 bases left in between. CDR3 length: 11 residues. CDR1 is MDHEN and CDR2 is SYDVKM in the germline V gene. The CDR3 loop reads CATLNGETQYF. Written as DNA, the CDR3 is TGTGCCACCCTAAATGGAGAGACCCAGTACTTC.

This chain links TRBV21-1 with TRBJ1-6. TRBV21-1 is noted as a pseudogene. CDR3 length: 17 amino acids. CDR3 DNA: TGTGCCAGCAGCCCTACGATCGGGATTCGTAGAATATCACCCCTCCACTTT. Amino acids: CASSPTIGIRRISPLHF.

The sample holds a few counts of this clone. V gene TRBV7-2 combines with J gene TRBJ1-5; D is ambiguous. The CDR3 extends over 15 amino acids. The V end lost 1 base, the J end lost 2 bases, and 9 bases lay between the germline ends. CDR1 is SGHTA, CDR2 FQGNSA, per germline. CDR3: CASSLGFQGNQPQHF. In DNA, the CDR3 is TGTGCCAGCAGCTTAGGATTCCAGGGCAATCAGCCCCAGCATTTT.

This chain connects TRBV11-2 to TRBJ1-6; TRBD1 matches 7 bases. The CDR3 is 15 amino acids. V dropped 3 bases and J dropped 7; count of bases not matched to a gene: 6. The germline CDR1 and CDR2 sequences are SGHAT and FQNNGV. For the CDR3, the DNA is TGTGCCAGCAGCTTCCGGACAGGTGACAATTCACCCCTCCACTTT. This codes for CASSFRTGDNSPLHF.

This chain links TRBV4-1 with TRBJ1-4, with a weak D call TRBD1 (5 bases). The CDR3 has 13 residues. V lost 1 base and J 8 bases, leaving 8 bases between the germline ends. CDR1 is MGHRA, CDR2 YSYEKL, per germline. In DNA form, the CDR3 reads TGCGCCAGCAGCCAAGCCTGGGGGGAAAAACTGTTTTTT. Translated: CASSQAWGEKLFF.

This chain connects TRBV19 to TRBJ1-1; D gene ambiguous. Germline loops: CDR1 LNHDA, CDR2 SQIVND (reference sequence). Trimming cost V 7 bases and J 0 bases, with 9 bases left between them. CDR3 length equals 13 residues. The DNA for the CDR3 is TGTGCCAGTACCTTAGGAATGAACACTGAAGCTTTCTTT. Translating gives CASTLGMNTEAFF.

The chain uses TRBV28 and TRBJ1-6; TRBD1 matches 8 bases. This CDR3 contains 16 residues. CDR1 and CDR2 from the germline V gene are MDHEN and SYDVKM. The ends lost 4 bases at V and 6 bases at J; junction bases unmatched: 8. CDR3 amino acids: CASSSGQGLPNSPLHF. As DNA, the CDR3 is TGTGCCAGCAGTTCTGGACAGGGTTTGCCTAATTCACCCCTCCACTTT.

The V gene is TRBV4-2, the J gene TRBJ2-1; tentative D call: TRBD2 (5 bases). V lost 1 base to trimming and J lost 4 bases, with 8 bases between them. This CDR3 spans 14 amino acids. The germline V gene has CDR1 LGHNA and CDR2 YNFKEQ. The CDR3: CASSQGWEYNEQFF. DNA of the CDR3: TGTGCCAGCAGCCAAGGGTGGGAGTACAATGAGCAGTTCTTC.

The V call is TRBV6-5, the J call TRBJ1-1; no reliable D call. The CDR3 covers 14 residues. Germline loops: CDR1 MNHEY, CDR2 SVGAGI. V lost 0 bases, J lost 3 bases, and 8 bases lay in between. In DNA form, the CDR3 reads TGTGCCAGCAGTTACTCGATTCTCTACACTGAAGCTTTCTTT. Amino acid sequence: CASSYSILYTEAFF.

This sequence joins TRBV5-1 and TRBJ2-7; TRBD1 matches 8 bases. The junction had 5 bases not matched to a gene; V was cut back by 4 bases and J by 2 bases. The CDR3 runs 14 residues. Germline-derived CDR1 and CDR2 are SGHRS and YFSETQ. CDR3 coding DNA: TGCGCCAGCAGCCCGGACAGGGATACCTACGAGCAGTACTTC. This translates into CASSPDRDTYEQYF.

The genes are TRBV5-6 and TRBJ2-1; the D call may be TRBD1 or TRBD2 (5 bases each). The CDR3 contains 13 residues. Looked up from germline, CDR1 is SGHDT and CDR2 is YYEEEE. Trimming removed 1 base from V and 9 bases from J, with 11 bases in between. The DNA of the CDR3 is TGTGCCAGCAGCTTGAGACCCGGGACTGAGCAGTTCTTC. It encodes CASSLRPGTEQFF.

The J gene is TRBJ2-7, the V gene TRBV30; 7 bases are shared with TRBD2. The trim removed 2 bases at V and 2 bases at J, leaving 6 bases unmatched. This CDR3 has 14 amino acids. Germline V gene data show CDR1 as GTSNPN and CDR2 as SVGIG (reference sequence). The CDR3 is CAWSLGGRTYEQYF. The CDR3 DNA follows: TGTGCCTGGAGTTTGGGAGGGAGAACCTACGAGCAGTACTTC.

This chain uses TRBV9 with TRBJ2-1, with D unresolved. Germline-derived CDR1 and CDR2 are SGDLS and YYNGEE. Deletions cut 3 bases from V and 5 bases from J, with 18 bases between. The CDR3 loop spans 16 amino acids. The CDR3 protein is CASSATPGPGNNEQFF. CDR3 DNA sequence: TGTGCCAGCAGCGCCACCCCCGGGCCCGGTAACAATGAGCAGTTCTTC.

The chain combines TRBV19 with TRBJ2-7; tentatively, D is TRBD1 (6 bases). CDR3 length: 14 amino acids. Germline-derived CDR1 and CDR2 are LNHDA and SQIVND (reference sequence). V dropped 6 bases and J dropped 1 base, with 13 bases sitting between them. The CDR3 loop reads CASSWDINSYEQYF. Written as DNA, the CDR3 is TGTGCCAGTAGCTGGGACATCAATTCCTACGAGCAGTACTTC.

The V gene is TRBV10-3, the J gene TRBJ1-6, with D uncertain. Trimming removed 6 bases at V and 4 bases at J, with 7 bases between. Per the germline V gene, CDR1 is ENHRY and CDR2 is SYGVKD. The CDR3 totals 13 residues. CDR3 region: CAISIDYNSPLHF. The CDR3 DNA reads TGTGCCATCAGCATAGATTATAATTCACCCCTCCACTTT.

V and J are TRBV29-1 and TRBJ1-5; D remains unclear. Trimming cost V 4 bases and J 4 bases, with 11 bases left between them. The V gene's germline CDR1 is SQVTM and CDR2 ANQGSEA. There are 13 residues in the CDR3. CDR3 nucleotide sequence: TGCAGCGTTGCAAGCCAGGTGAATCAGCCCCAGCATTTT. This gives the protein CSVASQVNQPQHF.

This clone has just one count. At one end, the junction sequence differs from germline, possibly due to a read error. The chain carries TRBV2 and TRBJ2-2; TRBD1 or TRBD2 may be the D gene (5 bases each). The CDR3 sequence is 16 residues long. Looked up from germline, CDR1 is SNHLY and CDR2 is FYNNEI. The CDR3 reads CASSEGSDRGTGELFF. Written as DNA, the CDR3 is TGTGCCAGTAGTGAAGGGAGTGACAGAGGGACCGGGGAGCTGTTTTTT. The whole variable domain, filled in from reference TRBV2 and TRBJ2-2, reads EPEVTQTPSHQVTQMGQEVILRCVPISNHLYFYWYRQILGQKVEFLVSFYNNEISEKSEIFDDQFSVERPDGSNFTLKIRSTKLEDSAMYFCASSEGSDRGTGELFFGEGSRLTVL.

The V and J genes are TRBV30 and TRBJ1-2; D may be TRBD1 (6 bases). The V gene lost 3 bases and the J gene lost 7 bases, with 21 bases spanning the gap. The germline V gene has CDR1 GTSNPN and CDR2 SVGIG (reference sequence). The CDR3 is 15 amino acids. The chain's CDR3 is CAWRRGRGGASGYTF. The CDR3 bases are TGTGCCTGGAGGCGAGGGAGGGGGGGCGCTTCTGGCTACACCTTC.

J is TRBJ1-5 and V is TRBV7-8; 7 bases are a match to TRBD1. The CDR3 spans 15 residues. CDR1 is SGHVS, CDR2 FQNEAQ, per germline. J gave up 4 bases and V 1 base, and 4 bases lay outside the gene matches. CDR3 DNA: TGTGCCAGCAGCTTAGTGGGACAGACTAATCAGCCCCAGCATTTT. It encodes CASSLVGQTNQPQHF.

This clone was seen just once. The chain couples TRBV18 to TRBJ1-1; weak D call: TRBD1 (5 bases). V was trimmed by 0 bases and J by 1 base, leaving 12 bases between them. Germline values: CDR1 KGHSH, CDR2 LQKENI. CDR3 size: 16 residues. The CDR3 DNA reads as TGTGCCAGCTCACCACCGGGGGGGAGGAAGAACACTGAAGCTTTCTTT. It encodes CASSPPGGRKNTEAFF.

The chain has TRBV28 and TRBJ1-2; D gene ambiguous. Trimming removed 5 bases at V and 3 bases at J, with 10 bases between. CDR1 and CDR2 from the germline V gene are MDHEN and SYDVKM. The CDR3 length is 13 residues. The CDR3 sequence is CASSLAGDYGYTF. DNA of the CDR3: TGTGCCAGCAGTCTAGCTGGGGACTATGGCTACACCTTC.

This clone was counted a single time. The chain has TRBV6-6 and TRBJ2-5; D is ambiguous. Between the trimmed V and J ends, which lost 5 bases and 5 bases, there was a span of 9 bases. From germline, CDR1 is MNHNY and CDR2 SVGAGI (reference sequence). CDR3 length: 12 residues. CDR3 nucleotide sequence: TGTGCCAGCAGTCAGACTTTTGAGACCCAGTACTTC. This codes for CASSQTFETQYF.

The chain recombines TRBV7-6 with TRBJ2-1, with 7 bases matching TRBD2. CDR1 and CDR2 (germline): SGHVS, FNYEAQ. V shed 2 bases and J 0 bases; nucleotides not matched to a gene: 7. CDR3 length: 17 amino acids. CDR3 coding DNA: TGTGCCAGCAGCTTAAGAGCCGGGAGGAGCTCCTACAATGAGCAGTTCTTC. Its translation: CASSLRAGRSSYNEQFF.

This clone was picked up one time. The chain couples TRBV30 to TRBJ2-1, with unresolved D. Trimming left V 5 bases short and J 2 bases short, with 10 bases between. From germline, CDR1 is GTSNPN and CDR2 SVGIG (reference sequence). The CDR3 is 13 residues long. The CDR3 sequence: CAWARATYNEQFF. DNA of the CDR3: TGTGCCTGGGCACGGGCCACCTACAATGAGCAGTTCTTC.

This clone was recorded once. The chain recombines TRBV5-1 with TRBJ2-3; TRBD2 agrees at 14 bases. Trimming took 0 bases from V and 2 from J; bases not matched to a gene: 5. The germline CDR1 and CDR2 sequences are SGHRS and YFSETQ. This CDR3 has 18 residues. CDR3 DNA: TGCGCCAGCAGCTTGGGACTAGCGGGGGGGCCGGTCACAGATACGCAGTATTTT. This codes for CASSLGLAGGPVTDTQYF.

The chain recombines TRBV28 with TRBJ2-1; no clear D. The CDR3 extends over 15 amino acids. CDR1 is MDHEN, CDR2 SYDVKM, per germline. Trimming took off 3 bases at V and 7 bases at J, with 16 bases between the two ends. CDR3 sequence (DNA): TGTGCCAGCAGTTTCGTCACATACCAGAGAAATGAGCAGTTCTTC. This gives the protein CASSFVTYQRNEQFF.

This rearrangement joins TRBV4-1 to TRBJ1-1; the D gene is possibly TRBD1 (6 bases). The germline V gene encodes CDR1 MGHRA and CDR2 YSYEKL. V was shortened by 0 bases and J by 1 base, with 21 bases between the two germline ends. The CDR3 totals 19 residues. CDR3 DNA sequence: TGCGCCAGCAGCCAAGATCGAGTAACAGGGAGAATGGCGAACACTGAAGCTTTCTTT. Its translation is CASSQDRVTGRMANTEAFF.